This TCR beta chain emerged from a study of CD8+CD57+ T cells in acquired aplastic anemia. For the study at large: An average of approximately 3.4 ug of DNA was obtained from sorted CD4+ and CD8+ cells. Some 11 million reads, on average, were obtained for CD4+ cells from healthy donors.

Genomic DNA constituted the template upon which TCR beta VDJ and CDR3 profiling was performed. MiXCR, applied by TCRdb to the reads, yields one record per CDR3 protein. The sample lists some 180,000 distinct CDR3 sequences, about half seen once, with around 3% in the top ten. The CDR3 has 17 amino acids. Germline CDR1 reads SGHVS; CDR2 reads FQNEAQ. J gave up 0 bases and V 4 bases, and 6 bases lay outside the gene matches. As regards this clonotype: The antigen is unknown.

General study findings and limits: Patients and controls shared 25 to 30 CD8+ CDR3 sequences, highly expressed in patients.

This chain links TRBV7-8 with TRBJ2-3; 11 bases agree with TRBD1. The sequence was obtained from a human donor in good health. What was sequenced was sorted CD4+, CD8+, or CD8+CD57+ T cells (not recorded which) from PBMCs. CDR3 sequence: CASSSLGTGGSTDTQYF. For the CDR3, the DNA is TGTGCCAGCAGCTCTCTTGGGACAGGGGGTAGCACAGATACGCAGTATTTT.